The sequence of this TCR beta chain was determined in a study of cytomegalovirus exposure and HLA in healthy donors (dated by TCRdb to about 2017). With regard to the full study: An earlier analysis of 587 of the donors reported 276 Gb of sequence data and some 110 million unique TCR beta sequences obtained from roughly 180 million T cells. An early release that covered 500 to 800 HLA-typed donors contained approximately 290 gigabases of sequencing data and some 87 million unique TCR sequences. Among the roughly 400 genotyped donors, around 81% belonged to the genetic ancestry cluster associated with self-reported Caucasian donors. The aim of the study was to test whether cataloging public T cell receptors could identify signatures of past pathogen exposure. The study profiled the T cell repertoires of hundreds of subjects by immunosequencing and related them to cytomegalovirus serostatus. Along with the roughly 700-subject first cohort, a separate validation cohort of roughly 110 different subjects was used. To predict cytomegalovirus infection status, the study brought together high-throughput TCR immunosequencing, statistical association of individual TCRs with disease status, and machine learning. To study patterns of TCR occurrence, a later analysis re-analyzed previously published TCR beta repertoires from several hundred donors and added high-resolution HLA genotyping. Rather than using new phenotypic data, the later analysis identified candidate immune exposures from TCR beta sequences and from how often those sequences occurred across donors. In an earlier analysis of 587 of the donors, high-throughput TCR beta sequencing was used to judge whether each TCR beta V gene segment behaved as functional or pseudogenic. Donor age, sex, ethnicity and CMV serostatus were compiled alongside the repertoire data. A later genetic analysis took genome-wide SNP genotypes for about three fifths of the 666 donors and used that subset as a discovery cohort. Every repertoire in the discovery cohort had been generated on one and the same sequencing platform. HLA typing covered class I and class II loci at four-digit resolution. The number of donors typed differed by locus, with 629-630 for A, B, C, DRB1 and DQB1, around 560 for DQA1, over 600 for DPA1, and 400 to 490 for DPB1. Because of strong linkage in the cohort, roughly five DR-DQ haplotypes were treated as single units for association and clustering. Among roughly 400 genotyped donors of the cohort, an average of approximately 240,000 unique TCR beta nucleotide sequences was sequenced per donor, of which roughly 17% were non-productive.

Broad study findings and their caveats: Compared with equally common non-associated chains, HLA-associated TCR beta chains in a later analysis were more clonally expanded and had lower generation probabilities. In a later analysis, several top co-occurrence clusters were reported to appear linked to parvovirus B19, influenza, CMV and Epstein-Barr virus. In a later analysis, the rate of TCR association differed among HLA loci, with DRB1 alleles having the most associated TCRs and HLA-C alleles having the fewest. Some IMGT-functional V segments, including TRBV6-2 and TRBV6-3, could not be distinguished by the 87-base-pair reads and were therefore excluded. Most TCR sequences were observed very rarely across donors, whereas some public TCRs were present in many individuals. A cluster of highly shared sequence variants was judged likely to be a technical artifact of the sequencing pipeline. The authors suggested that the approach could potentially be generalized to other disease states and immunological phenotypes. An association between a missense DCLRE1C variant and V-gene and J-gene trimming of TCR beta chains was found in a later genetic analysis and replicated in an independent cohort. A total of 164 TCR beta chains were listed by the study as associated with cytomegalovirus. An earlier analysis of 450 to 750 of the donors showed that most TCR beta V segments appeared in productive rearrangements either about 87% or about 30% of the time, which broadly matched IMGT annotations. A later analysis associated roughly 17,000 TCR beta sequences with specific HLA alleles at a false discovery rate of 0.05. Seventeen rarely observed V segments, including chromosome 9 orphons, were excluded from the earlier analysis of some 590 of the donors because counts were too low. According to a later analysis, most CMV-associated TCR beta chains appeared to be HLA-restricted, and the HLA associations seemed to be driven largely by CMV exposure. Correlated functional status among segregating V segments might reflect linkage disequilibrium, but an unknown experimental factor could not be ruled out. Roughly uniform sequencing depth across donors was assumed in presence/absence analyses, although this assumption may not hold. For the cohort, immune exposure information was limited to CMV serostatus. Compared with the roughly 700-donor mean, donors in an Asian-associated ancestry cluster had fewer N-insertions in productive TCRs, according to a later genetic analysis. In vitro tests confirmed that three of the cytomegalovirus-associated TCR beta chains recognize cytomegalovirus antigens. Cytomegalovirus status was reported to be diagnosed by the classifier with high specificity and sensitivity in both the original and validation cohorts. A further reported finding was that TCR beta sequences accurately predicted the HLA-A and HLA-B alleles for most subjects in the first cohort. Because some donors lacked HLA typing at each locus, the association tests relied only on the typed subset. The cohort was sequenced for TCR beta chains only, and without alpha or paired-chain data the features that could be detected were limited. When HLA alleles, especially DR and DQ, strongly co-occurred, TCR associations were difficult to assign to individual alleles.

The cohort comprised hundreds of healthy bone marrow donors. At the time of sampling, all cohort members were nominally healthy, though unrecorded immune exposures were likely present. The donor tested CMV seropositive and was one of the 289 seropositive cohort members. A peripheral blood sample was collected from each donor, and TCR beta sequencing was performed on peripheral blood mononuclear cells. Genomic DNA was extracted from the blood cell samples with the Qiagen DNeasy Blood Extraction Kit. The method behind the library was the immunoSEQ multiplex PCR assay. For the multiplex PCR, a mixture combining 60 forward primers for TCR Vbeta segments and 13 reverse primers for TCR Jbeta segments was used. The CDR3 region of rearranged TCR beta genes was amplified from genomic DNA by a multiplex PCR assay. On the Illumina HiSeq System, the amplified TCR beta libraries were sequenced as 87-base-pair reads. The paper's processing steps were these. A later analysis counted 65 million to 90 million unique TCR beta chains across the 700 or so repertoires, and around 12 million of these chains were shared by at least two donors. A nearest-neighbor algorithm error-corrected the raw reads and collapsed the reads into unique sequences, merging closely related sequences to remove PCR and sequencing errors. Alignment of CDR3 sequences to IMGT reference sequences was used to assign V, D and J gene segments. Each retained sequence needed at least a six-nucleotide match to both a V gene segment and a J gene segment. A rearrangement was called productive if the CDR3 had no stop codons and remained in frame with V and J, and every other rearrangement was called non-productive. CDR3 was defined by IMGT convention, running from the second conserved V-encoded cysteine to the conserved J-encoded phenylalanine. Sequences without an unambiguous match to a single V gene segment were excluded from the earlier analysis of 450 to 650 of the donors. In an earlier analysis of around 600 of the donors, V segments were called functional above 56.7% productive rearrangements and were called segregating when the between-donor standard deviation exceeded 5%. A statistical classification framework was built to diagnose cytomegalovirus status from the catalog of TCR beta chain sequences. V and J gene assignment, in a later analysis, came from comparing TCR nucleotide sequences with IMGT/GENE-DB human TR gene sequences. Using the TCRdist pipeline, a later analysis assigned CDR3 sequences along with most-parsimonious VDJ recombination scenarios. In a later analysis, each TCR beta chain was defined by its CDR3 amino acid sequence together with its V-gene family, and reads without a unique V-gene family were excluded. In a later analysis, around 600 highly shared, low-generation-probability nucleotide sequences were removed to address suspected cross-contamination and a sequencing artifact. A later analysis calculated a clonal expansion index for each public chain from normalized within-repertoire ranks of inferred template counts. Generation probabilities in a later analysis came from a VDJ recombination model fitted to out-of-frame rearrangements, and those results were checked against IGoR. A later analysis scored TCR-TCR, TCR-HLA and TCR-CMV co-occurrence with hypergeometric tests, applying a repertoire-size bias correction to TCR pairs. To estimate false discovery rates, a later analysis permuted the HLA or CMV assignments 20 times. In a later analysis, co-occurring TCRs were grouped using DBSCAN, and TCRdist sequence similarity was added for clustering within HLA-allele-positive subsets. For co-occurrence clustering, repertoires with fewer than 30,000 or more than 120,000 public chains were excluded, along with several repertoires with anomalous nucleotide sharing. Here the immuneACCESS table is served through TCRdb, limited to in-frame sequences with V and J called. Missing clones are a known gap in these copies; in checked studies unresolved V genes cover under half, and the rest lacks a known reason. V and J calls and clone size are as listed in that table; D and trimming were resolved from the DNA. Recorded for this sample are about 82,000 clones; around four fifths of them occurred a single time. The top ten clonotypes cover around 6.4% of the sample.

The CDR3 runs 13 amino acids, cysteine and phenylalanine included. Only the CDR3 portion is preserved as DNA: 39 bases, with reading frame beginning at the first base. The germline V gene (reference sequence) gives CDR1 as GTSNPN and CDR2 as SVGIG. The V end loses 5 bases and the J end loses 3 bases, and a stretch of 14 bases separates them. A remark on this clone: Which antigen it targets is not known. One base away there is no much larger clone; base qualities are not given.

The rearranged chain carries TRBV30 and TRBJ2-7; perhaps TRBD1 is the D gene, with 6 bases matching. This receptor was identified in a woman in her forties or fifties in good health and CMV-seropositive. Sequenced input: PBMCs. The bases read TGTGCCTGGGACCAGGGACACCGCTACGAGCAGTACTTC. Translation gives CAWDQGHRYEQYF.